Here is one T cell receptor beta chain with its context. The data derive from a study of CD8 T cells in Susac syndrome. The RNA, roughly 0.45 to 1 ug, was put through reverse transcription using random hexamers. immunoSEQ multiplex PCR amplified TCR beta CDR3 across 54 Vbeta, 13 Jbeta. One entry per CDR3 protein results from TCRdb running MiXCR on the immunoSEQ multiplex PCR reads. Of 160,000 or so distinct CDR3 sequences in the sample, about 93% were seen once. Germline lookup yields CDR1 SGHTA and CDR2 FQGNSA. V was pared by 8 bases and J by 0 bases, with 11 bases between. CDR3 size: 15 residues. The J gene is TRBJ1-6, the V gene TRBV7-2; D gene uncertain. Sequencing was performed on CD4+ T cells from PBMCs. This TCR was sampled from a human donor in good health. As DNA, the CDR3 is TGTGCCAGCGGTTACAAGAACTCCTATAATTCACCCCTCCACTTT. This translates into CASGYKNSYNSPLHF.